The T cell receptor beta chain under discussion was sequenced for a study of T cell responses to AZD1222 COVID-19 vaccine. The CDR3 has 14 amino acids. Unmatched junction bases numbered 2, after V lost 3 bases and J lost 8 bases. Germline loops: CDR1 SNHLY, CDR2 FYNNEI. About this clone itself: Its antigen is as yet unknown. Distinct nucleotide sequences in the sample also encode this CDR3.

Study-wide results and limits: The donor cohort was predominantly white British with a female majority, and clonal diversity may have been underestimated. Elevations in Spike-specific TCR breadth and depth followed administration of two AZD1222 doses. Vaccine-associated CD4 TCRs ranged over spike, dominating at 160-218 and 743-854. Baseline seropositivity occurred in only 5 or 6 AZD1222 recipients.

Using immunoSEQ multiplex PCR, the repertoire was profiled, and TCRdb retains in-frame clones only, with some absent. The sample lists 95,000 to 150,000 clones; around 86% were seen once. The starting material was peripheral blood, obtained on day 0 of AZD1222 vaccination. The TCR was taken from an adult in good health. V usage is TRBV2 and J usage is TRBJ1-6; 9 bases line up with TRBD1. In DNA, the CDR3 is TGTGCCAGCAGTGACCGGACAGGGGATTCACCCCTCCACTTT. It is translated as CASSDRTGDSPLHF.